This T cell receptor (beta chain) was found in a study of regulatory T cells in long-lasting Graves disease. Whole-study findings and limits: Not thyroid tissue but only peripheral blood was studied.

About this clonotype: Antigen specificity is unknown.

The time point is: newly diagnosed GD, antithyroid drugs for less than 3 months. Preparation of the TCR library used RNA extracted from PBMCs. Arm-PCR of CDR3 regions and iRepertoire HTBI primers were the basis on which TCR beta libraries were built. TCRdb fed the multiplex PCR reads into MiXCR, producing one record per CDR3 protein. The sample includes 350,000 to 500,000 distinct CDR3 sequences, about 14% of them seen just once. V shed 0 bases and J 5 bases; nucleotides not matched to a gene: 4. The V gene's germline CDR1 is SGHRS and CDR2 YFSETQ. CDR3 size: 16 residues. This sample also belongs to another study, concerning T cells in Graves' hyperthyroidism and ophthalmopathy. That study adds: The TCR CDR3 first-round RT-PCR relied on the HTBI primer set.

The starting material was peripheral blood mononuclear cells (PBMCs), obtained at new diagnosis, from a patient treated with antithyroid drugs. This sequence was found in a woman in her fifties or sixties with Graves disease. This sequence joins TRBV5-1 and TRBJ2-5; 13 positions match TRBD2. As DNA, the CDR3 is TGCGCCAGCAGCTTGGTGGGGACTAGCGGGATGGAGACCCAGTACTTC. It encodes CASSLVGTSGMETQYF.